These 18 T cell receptor beta chains were all obtained from the same sample, sequenced in a study of monozygotic twins with inflammatory bowel disease. For each CDR3 protein, TCRdb gives one entry from its re-call of the 5' RACE reads, without DNA. Here the sample table reports fewer than 450,000 distinct CDR3 sequences. The sequenced material came from blood. The receptors derive from a human donor with ulcerative colitis or Crohn's disease, or a healthy co-twin of an affected twin (not recorded which).

This sequence joins TRBV19 and TRBJ2-3. This CDR3 comprises 13 residues. Germline V gives CDR1 LNHDA, CDR2 SQIVND (reference sequence). The CDR3 loop is CATTPANTDTQYF.

The gene calls are TRBV15 and TRBJ2-3; the TRBD2 assignment by TCRdb is unverifiable without DNA. Germline CDR1 reads LNHNV; CDR2 reads YYDKDF (reference sequence). The CDR3 contains 17 residues. The CDR3 is CATSRVPGTSDGDTQYF.

The chain couples TRBV7-9 to TRBJ2-5; the TRBD2 assignment by TCRdb is unverifiable without DNA. The germline gives CDR1 SEHNR, CDR2 FQNEAQ (reference sequence). The CDR3 totals 14 residues. CDR3 loop: CASSPKRDPRTQYF.

The chain uses TRBV12-3 or TRBV12-4 and TRBJ2-1; TCRdb returns TRBD2, unconfirmable since there is no DNA. The CDR3 consists of 15 residues. The CDR3 reads CASSWLAGRYNEQFF.

The genes are TRBV14 and TRBJ2-5; TCRdb picks TRBD2, but there is no DNA to check that call. The CDR3 extends over 18 amino acids. The germline CDR1 and CDR2 sequences are SGHDN and FVKESK. The CDR3 sequence is CASSLGTSGGPYQETQYF. The whole variable domain, filled in from reference TRBV14 and TRBJ2-5, reads EAGVTQFPSHSVIEKGQTVTLRCDPISGHDNLYWYRRVMGKEIKFLLHFVKESKQDESGMPNNRFLAERTGGTYSTLKVQPAELEDSGVYFCASSLGTSGGPYQETQYFGPGTRLLVL.

The chain is built from TRBV2 and TRBJ2-3; lacking DNA, the TRBD1 call made by TCRdb goes unchecked. This CDR3 is 14 amino acids long. Germline values: CDR1 SNHLY, CDR2 FYNNEI. The CDR3 is CASAGQPLGDTQYF.

V is TRBV12-3 or TRBV12-4 and J is TRBJ2-7; TCRdb outputs TRBD1, but without DNA this stays unchecked. The CDR3 is 15 amino acids. The CDR3 here is CASSPEDRGLYEQYF.

CDR3 residues: CASSQDRKPEQFF. V usage is TRBV14 and J usage is TRBJ2-1. The germline CDR1 and CDR2 sequences are SGHDN and FVKESK. The CDR3 contains 13 residues.

The rearrangement links TRBV7-9 to TRBJ1-5; absent DNA, TCRdb's TRBD1 call cannot be checked. Germline CDR1 SEHNR, CDR2 FQNEAQ (reference sequence). The CDR3 is 15 amino acids. Here the CDR3 reads CASSFSMGDNQPQHF.

V and J are TRBV11-3 and TRBJ2-3; TCRdb outputs TRBD1, but without DNA this stays unchecked. Germline assignment: CDR1 SGHNT and CDR2 YENEEA. The CDR3 has 17 amino acids. The CDR3 is CASSLGGQGARADTQYF.

The chain combines TRBV6-1 with TRBJ2-7; TCRdb reports TRBD1, a call that lacks DNA to check it against. Looked up from germline, CDR1 is MNHNS and CDR2 is SASEGT. The length of the CDR3 is 15 residues. CDR3 region: CASSNPGQRSYEQYF.

V usage is TRBV20-1 and J usage is TRBJ1-4; TCRdb's D call of TRBD1 is untestable without DNA. In germline, CDR1 is DFQATT, CDR2 SNEGSKA (reference sequence). The CDR3 sequence is 13 residues long. The CDR3 is CTPTQGTNEKLFF.

This chain links TRBV10-3 with TRBJ1-3. Germline CDR1 and CDR2: ENHRY and SYGVKD. The CDR3 is 12 residues long. The chain's CDR3 is CAISSPQNTIYF.

This chain connects TRBV19 to TRBJ2-3; TCRdb gives TRBD1 as the D gene, but with no DNA this cannot be confirmed. Per the germline V gene, CDR1 is LNHDA and CDR2 is SQIVND (reference sequence). This CDR3 is 15 amino acids long. The CDR3 spells CASNFPPTSTDTQYF.

The gene calls are TRBV12-3 or TRBV12-4 and TRBJ2-1; TCRdb proposes TRBD1, but this gene call is untestable without DNA. The CDR3 sequence is 16 residues long. The CDR3 loop is CASSPRQGGSYNEQFF.

The J gene is TRBJ2-7, the V gene TRBV2; with no DNA, the TCRdb D assignment of TRBD1 cannot be verified. Germline CDR1 is SNHLY and CDR2 is FYNNEI. The CDR3 spans 13 residues. CDR3 sequence: CASEGAISYEQYF. The whole variable domain, remainder taken from reference TRBV2 and TRBJ2-7, is EPEVTQTPSHQVTQMGQEVILRCVPISNHLYFYWYRQILGQKVEFLVSFYNNEISEKSEIFDDQFSVERPDGSNFTLKIRSTKLEDSAMYFCASEGAISYEQYFGPGTRLTVT.

This chain joins TRBV12-3 or TRBV12-4 and TRBJ2-3; without DNA, the TCRdb call of TRBD1 cannot be checked. CDR3 length equals 16 residues. The CDR3 reads CASSRNAGQSIDTQYF.

The rearrangement links TRBV2 to TRBJ2-6. The CDR3 extends over 16 amino acids. CDR1 SNHLY and CDR2 FYNNEI come from the germline V gene. This chain's CDR3 is CASNQATSSGANVLTF.